This T cell receptor (beta chain) was recovered during a study of blood T cell repertoires in COVID-19. Study background: Collection of acute and convalescent COVID-19 samples took place in the United States, Italy and Spain. The analysed material was cDNA or gDNA that came from T cells, B-cell-depleted T cells, or PBMCs.

Per the germline V gene, CDR1 is MNHEY and CDR2 is SVGAGI. V lost 5 bases and J lost 3; bases outside the gene matches: 5. This CDR3 spans 14 amino acids. As originally analysed: Amplification from reference gene primers served as the basis for estimated nucleated cell counts. The repertoire was sequenced with immunoSEQ multiplex PCR; TCRdb's copy has only in-frame clones and lacks some. D and trimming were read from the DNA, whereas the V and J calls and clone size are those reported in that table. The table records nearly 200,000 clones, around nine tenths of them present only once. The sequencing input was peripheral blood. The J gene is TRBJ2-3, the V gene TRBV6-5, with 7 nucleotides matching TRBD1. The TCR originated in a woman in her forties who had recovered from COVID-19. The CDR3, as DNA: TGTGCCAGCAGTAGGGGGACAGTGACAGATACGCAGTATTTT. The encoded protein is CASSRGTVTDTQYF.